This T cell receptor (beta chain) originates from a study of blood T cell repertoires in COVID-19. To note about this clone: The junction differs from germline at one of its ends, possibly a read error.

There are 13 residues in the CDR3. The authors' processing: Amplified reference gene primers provided the basis for estimating nucleated cell counts. This table comes from immunoSEQ multiplex PCR, and its TCRdb copy is limited to in-frame clones, with some not included. Clonal size and the V and J genes are those of that table, whereas D and trimming came from the DNA. Here the sample spans under 30,000 clones, roughly 85% being singletons. This TCR came from a human donor in a cohort sampled during active COVID-19. What was sequenced was peripheral blood. This chain joins TRBV12-3 or TRBV12-4 and TRBJ1-1; TRBD1 is a possible D gene (5 bases). Written as DNA, the CDR3 is TGTGCCAGCACCATCGGGGGGAACGCTGAAGCTTTCTTT. It is translated as CASTIGGNAEAFF.